This T cell receptor (beta chain) was found in a study of blood T cell repertoires in COVID-19. The CDR3 spans 14 residues. The V gene's germline CDR1 is MGHRA and CDR2 YSYEKL. The V and J ends lost 2 bases and 8 bases respectively, with 13 bases between them. Methods used by the authors: Cell counts per sample came from amplifying reference gene primers. Assay: immunoSEQ multiplex PCR; the TCRdb copy retains only in-frame clones and omits some. V and J calls and clone size come straight from that table; D and trimming were deduced from the DNA. Among hundreds of thousands of clones listed, about 89% were seen once.

This chain uses TRBV4-1 with TRBJ1-5; D is perhaps TRBD1 (6 bases). The sequencing sample was made of peripheral blood. The clonotype comes from a man between 40 and 49 years old with acute or convalescent COVID-19. The CDR3 bases are TGCGCCAGCAGCCAACCGGGGGGCCCTGAGCCCCAGCATTTT. Translating it yields CASSQPGGPEPQHF.